This T cell receptor (beta chain) was profiled in a study of blood T cell repertoires in COVID-19. Donors in Cohort 3 who had recovered were those with two negative PCRs, healthcare professional clearance, or resolution of their symptoms. V trimming: 0 bases; J trimming: 1 base; junction bases outside the gene matches: 2. Germline V gene data show CDR1 as SGHRS and CDR2 as YFSETQ. The CDR3 covers 16 residues. In the source study's methods: The assay estimated nucleated cells by amplifying reference gene primers. The protocol was immunoSEQ multiplex PCR, while the TCRdb copy is restricted to in-frame clones and leaves out a portion. The DNA gave D and trimming, while V, J and clone size come from that table. Seen here are over 250,000 clones, around 87% observed once, and the top ten hold 2% to 3%.

The chain has TRBV5-1 and TRBJ2-1, with TRBD1 matching over 9 bases. The receptor's source is a woman between 18 and 29 years old who had recovered from COVID-19. The material sequenced was PBMCs or T cells enriched from blood (not recorded which). This CDR3 is CASSLAGTGSYNEQFF. As DNA, the CDR3 is TGCGCCAGCAGCTTGGCCGGGACAGGGTCCTACAATGAGCAGTTCTTC. The full variable domain, rest sourced from reference TRBV5-1 and TRBJ2-1, is KAGVTQTPRYLIKTRGQQVTLSCSPISGHRSVSWYQQTPGQGLQFLFEYFSETQRNKGNFPGRFSGRQFSNSRSEMNVSTLELGDSALYLCASSLAGTGSYNEQFFGPGTRLTVL.